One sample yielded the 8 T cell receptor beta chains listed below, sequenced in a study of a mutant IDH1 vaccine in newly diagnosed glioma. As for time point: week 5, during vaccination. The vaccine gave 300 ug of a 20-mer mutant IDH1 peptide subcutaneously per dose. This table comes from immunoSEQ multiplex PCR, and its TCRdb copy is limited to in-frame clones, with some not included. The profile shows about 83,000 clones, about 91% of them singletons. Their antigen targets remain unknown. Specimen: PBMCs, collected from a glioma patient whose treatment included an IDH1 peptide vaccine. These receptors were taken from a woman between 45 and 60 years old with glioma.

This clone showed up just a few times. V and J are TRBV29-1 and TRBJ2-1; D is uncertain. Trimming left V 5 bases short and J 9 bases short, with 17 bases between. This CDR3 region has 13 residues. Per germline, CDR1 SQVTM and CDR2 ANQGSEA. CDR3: CSVLVGLDGEQFF. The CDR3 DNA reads TGCAGCGTTCTAGTCGGGCTAGACGGTGAGCAGTTCTTC.

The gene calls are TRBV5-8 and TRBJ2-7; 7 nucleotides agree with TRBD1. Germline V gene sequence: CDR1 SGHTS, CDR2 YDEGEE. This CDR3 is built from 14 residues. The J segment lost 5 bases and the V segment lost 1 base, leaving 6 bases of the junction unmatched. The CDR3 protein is CASSLQGVLDEQYF. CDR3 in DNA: TGTGCCAGCAGCTTGCAGGGGGTTCTGGACGAGCAGTACTTC.

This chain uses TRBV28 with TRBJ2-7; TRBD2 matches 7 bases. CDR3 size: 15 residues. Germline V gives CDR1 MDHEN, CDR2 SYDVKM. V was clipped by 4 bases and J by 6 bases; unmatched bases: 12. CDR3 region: CASSSPTRGRFEQYF. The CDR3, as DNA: TGTGCCAGCAGTTCCCCGACCCGCGGGAGATTCGAGCAGTACTTC.

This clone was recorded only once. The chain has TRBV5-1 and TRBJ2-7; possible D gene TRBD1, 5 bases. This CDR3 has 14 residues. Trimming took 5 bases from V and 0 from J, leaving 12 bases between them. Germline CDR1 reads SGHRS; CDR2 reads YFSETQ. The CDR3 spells CASSSLTGSYEQYF. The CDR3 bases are TGCGCCAGCAGTTCACTAACAGGCTCCTACGAGCAGTACTTC.

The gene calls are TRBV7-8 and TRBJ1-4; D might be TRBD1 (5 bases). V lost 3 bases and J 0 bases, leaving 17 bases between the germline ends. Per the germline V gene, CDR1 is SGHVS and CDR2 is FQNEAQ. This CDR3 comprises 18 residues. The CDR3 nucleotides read TGTGCCAGCAGCTTGTCGTGGAGGGGAAGACCAACTAATGAAAAACTGTTTTTT. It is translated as CASSLSWRGRPTNEKLFF.

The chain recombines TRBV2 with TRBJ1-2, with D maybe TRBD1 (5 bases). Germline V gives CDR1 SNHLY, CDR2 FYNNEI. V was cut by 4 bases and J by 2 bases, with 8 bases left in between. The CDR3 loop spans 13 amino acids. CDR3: CASSVRGNYGYTF. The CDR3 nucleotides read TGTGCCAGCAGTGTGAGGGGCAACTATGGCTACACCTTC.

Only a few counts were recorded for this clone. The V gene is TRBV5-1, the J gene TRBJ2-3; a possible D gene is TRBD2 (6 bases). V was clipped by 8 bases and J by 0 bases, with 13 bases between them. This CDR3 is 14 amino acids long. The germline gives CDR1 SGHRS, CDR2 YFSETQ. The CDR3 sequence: CASLRGGSTDTQYF. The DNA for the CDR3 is TGCGCCAGTCTGCGGGGCGGTAGCACAGATACGCAGTATTTT.

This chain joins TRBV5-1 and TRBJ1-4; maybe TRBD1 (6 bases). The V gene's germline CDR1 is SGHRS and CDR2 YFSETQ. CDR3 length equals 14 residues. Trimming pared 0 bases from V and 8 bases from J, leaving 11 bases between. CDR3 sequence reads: CASSLGGGQEKLFF. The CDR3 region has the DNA TGCGCCAGCAGCTTGGGCGGGGGGCAAGAAAAACTGTTTTTT.